Included here is one TCR beta chain sequence, with context. Authors' processing steps: Cell counts per sample came from amplifying reference gene primers. Libraries were prepared by immunoSEQ multiplex PCR; TCRdb keeps only in-frame clonotypes and omits some of them. D and trimming were read from the DNA, whereas the V and J calls and clone size are those reported in that table. The sample includes nearly 80,000 clones, roughly 80% of them seen just once. The CDR3 is 14 amino acids. The germline V gene has CDR1 SGHRS and CDR2 YFSETQ. V lost 4 bases, J lost 4 bases, and 6 bases stayed unmatched. This sample was taken from a study of blood T cell repertoires in COVID-19. Background on the study: Spain, Italy and the United States supplied samples that represented acute and convalescent COVID-19. The analysed material was cDNA or gDNA that came from T cells, B-cell-depleted T cells, or PBMCs.

The specimen was peripheral blood. The source is a man aged 55 to 70 with active or convalescent COVID-19. The rearrangement links TRBV5-1 to TRBJ1-1, with 8 bases lining up with TRBD1. CDR3 residues: CASSKDRGGTEAFF. In DNA form, the CDR3 reads TGCGCCAGCAGCAAAGACAGGGGCGGCACTGAAGCTTTCTTT.